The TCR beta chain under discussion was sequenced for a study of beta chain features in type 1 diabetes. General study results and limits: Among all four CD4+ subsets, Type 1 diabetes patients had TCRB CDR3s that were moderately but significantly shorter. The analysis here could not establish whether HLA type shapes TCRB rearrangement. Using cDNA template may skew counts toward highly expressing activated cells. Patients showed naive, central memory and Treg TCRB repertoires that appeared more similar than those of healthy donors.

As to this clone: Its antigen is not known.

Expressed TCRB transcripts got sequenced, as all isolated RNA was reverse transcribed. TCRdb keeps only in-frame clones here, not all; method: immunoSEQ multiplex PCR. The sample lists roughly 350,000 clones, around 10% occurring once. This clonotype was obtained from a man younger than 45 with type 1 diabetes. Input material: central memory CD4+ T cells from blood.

DNA for the CDR3: TGCGCCAGCGGCCAGGGACAGCACGAGCAGTACTTC. Translation: CASGQGQHEQYF. The gene calls are TRBV5-1 and TRBJ2-5; 7 nucleotides match TRBD1. The DNA end lines up better with TRBJ2-7; the J call may be wrong. CDR3 size: 12 residues. Germline CDR1 is SGHRS and CDR2 is YFSETQ.